The T cell receptor (beta chain) described here comes from a study of cytomegalovirus exposure and HLA in healthy donors. Concerning this clone: No antigen is known for it.

Notes on the study in general: A later look showed TCR association rates differing by HLA locus, highest for DRB1 and lowest for HLA-C.

Primers for the PCR totalled 60 Vbeta and 13 Jbeta. Here immunoSEQ multiplex PCR was the method, and the copy in TCRdb shows in-frame clones only, minus some. The repertoire holds about 110,000 clones, with over 60% as singletons. This CDR3 comprises 18 residues. The ends were cut back, 3 bases at V and 0 bases at J, with 16 bases in the middle. CDR1 is SGHTS and CDR2 is YDEGEE in the germline V gene. The material sequenced was PBMCs. This clonotype was sampled from a young woman in good health and CMV-seropositive. The rearrangement uses TRBV5-8 and TRBJ2-6; D is possibly TRBD1 (6 bases). CDR3: CASSSKTGPFSGANVLTF. CDR3 nucleotide sequence: TGTGCCAGCAGCTCCAAGACAGGTCCCTTCTCTGGGGCCAACGTCCTGACTTTC.